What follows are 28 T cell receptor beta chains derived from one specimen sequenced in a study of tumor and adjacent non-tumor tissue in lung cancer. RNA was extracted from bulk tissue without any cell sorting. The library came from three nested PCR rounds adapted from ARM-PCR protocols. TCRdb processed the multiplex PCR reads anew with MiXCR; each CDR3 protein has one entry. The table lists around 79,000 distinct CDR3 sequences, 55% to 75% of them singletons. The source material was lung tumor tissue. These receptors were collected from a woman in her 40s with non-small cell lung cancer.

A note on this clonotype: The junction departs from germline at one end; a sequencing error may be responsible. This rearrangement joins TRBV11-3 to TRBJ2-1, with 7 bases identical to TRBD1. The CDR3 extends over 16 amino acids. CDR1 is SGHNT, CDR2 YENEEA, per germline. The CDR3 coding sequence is TGTGCCAGCAGCCGACTATCGGGACAGATTAACAATGAGCAGCTCTTC. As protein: CASSRLSGQINNEQLF.

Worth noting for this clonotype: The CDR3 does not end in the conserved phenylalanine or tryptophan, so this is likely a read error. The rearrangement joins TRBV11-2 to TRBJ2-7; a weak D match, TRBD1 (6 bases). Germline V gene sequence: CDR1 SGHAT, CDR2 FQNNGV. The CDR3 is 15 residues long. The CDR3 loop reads CVSSLIHRAPYAQYL. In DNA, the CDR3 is TGTGTCAGCAGCTTAATCCACAGGGCCCCCTACGCGCAGTACCTC.

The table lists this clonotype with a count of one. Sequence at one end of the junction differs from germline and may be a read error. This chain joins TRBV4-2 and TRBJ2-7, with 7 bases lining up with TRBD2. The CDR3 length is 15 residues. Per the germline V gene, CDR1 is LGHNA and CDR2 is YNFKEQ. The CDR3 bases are TGTGCCAGCAGCCAAGATCAGGGCGGGGGTTACGAGCTGTGCTTC. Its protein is CASSQDQGGGYELCF.

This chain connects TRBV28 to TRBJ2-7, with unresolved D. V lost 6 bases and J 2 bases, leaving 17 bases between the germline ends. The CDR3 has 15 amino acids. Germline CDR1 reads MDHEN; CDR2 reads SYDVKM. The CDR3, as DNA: TGTGCCAGCAGGTCAATCCGGCGGACCACCTACGAGCAGTACTTC. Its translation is CASRSIRRTTYEQYF.

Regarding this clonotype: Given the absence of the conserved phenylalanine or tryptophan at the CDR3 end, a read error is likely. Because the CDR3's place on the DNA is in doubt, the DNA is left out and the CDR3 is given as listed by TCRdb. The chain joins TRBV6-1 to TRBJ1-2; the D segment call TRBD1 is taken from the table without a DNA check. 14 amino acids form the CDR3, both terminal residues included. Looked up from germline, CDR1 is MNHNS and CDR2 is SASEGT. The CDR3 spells CASSAGTGNYGYTL.

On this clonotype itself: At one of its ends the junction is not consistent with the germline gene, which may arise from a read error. CDR3 bases: TGTGGCAGCAGTCCAGGGGGTGCGGGCTATGGCTACACCTTC. This sequence encodes CGSSPGGAGYGYTF. The chain joins TRBV12-3 or TRBV12-4 to TRBJ1-2; 7 bases match TRBD1. The CDR3 extends over 14 amino acids.

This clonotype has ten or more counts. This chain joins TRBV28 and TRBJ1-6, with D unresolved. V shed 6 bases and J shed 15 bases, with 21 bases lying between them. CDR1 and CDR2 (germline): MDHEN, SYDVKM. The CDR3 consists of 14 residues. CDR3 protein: CASRDARGGRHLHF. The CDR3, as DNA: TGTGCCAGCAGGGACGCCCGAGGAGGGCGACACCTCCACTTT.

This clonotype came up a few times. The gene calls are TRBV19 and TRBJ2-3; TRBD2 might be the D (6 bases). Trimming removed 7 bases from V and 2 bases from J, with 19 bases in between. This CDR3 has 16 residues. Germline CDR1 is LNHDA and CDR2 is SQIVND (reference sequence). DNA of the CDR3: TGTGCCAGTACGATAGGAGGGGCAGCATTCACAGATACGCAGTATTTT. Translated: CASTIGGAAFTDTQYF.

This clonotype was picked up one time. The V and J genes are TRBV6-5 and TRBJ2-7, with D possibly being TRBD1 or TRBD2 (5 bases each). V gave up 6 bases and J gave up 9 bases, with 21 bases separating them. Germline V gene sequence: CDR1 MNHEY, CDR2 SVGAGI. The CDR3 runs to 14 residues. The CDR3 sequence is CASSLAGSFSGQYF. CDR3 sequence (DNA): TGTGCCAGCAGCCTGGCAGGGTCCTTCAGCGGGCAGTACTTC.

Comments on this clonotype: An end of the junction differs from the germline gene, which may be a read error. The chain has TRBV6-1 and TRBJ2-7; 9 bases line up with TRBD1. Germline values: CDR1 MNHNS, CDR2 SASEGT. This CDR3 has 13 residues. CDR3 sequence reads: CASTATGGNEQYF. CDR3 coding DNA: TGTGCCAGCACTGCTACAGGGGGCAACGAACAGTACTTC.

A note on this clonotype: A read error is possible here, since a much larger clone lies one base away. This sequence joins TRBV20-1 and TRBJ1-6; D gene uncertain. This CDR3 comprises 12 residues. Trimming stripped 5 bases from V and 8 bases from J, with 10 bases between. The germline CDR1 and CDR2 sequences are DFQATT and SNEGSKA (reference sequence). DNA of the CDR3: TGCAGTGCTTATGTGGGAGATTCACCCCTCCACTTT. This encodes CSAYVGDSPLHF.

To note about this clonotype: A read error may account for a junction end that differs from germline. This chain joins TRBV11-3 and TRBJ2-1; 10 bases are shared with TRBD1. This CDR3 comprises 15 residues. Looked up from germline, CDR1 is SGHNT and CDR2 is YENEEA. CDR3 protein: CASSPGQGSCNEQLF. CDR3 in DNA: TGTGCCAGCAGCCCGGGACAGGGGTCCTGCAACGAGCAGTTATTC.

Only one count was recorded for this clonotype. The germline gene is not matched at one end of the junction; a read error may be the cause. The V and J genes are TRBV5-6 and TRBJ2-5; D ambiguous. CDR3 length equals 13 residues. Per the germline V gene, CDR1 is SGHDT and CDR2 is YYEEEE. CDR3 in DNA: TGTGCCAGCATCTTGACCCGAAGGGAGACCCAGTACTTC. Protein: CASILTRRETQYF. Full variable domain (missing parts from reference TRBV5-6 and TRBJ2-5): DAGVTQSPTHLIKTRGQQVTLRCSPKSGHDTVSWYQQALGQGPQFIFQYYEEEERQRGNFPDRFSGHQFPNYSSELNVNALLLGDSALYLCASILTRRETQYFGPGTRLLVL.

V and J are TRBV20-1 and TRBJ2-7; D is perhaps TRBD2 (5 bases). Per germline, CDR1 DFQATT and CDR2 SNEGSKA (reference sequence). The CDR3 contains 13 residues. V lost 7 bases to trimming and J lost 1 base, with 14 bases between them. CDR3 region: CSGIPGGSYEQYF. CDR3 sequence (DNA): TGCAGTGGTATCCCTGGAGGTTCCTACGAGCAGTACTTC.

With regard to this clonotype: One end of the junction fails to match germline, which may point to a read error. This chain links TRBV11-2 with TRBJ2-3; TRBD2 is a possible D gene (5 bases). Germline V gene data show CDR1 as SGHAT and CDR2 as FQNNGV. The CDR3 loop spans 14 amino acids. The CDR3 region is CASNRAGTDRTQYF. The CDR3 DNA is TGTGCCAGCAACCGCGCGGGCACGGACCGTACGCAGTACTTT.

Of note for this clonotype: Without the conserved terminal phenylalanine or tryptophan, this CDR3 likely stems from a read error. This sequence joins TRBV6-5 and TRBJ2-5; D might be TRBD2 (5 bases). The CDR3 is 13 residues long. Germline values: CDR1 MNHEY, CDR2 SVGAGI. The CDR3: CVSSRTTKETQYS. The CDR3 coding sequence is TGTGTCAGCAGTAGAACGACTAAAGAGACCCAGTACTCC.

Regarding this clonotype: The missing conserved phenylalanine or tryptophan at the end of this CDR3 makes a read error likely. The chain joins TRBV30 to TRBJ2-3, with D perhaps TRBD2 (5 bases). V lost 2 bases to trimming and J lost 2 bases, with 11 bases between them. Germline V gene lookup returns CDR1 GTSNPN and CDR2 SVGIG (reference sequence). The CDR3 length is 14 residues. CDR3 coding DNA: TGTGCCTGGAGTTGGTGGGAGCACACAGATACGCAGTATTAT. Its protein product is CAWSWWEHTDTQYY.

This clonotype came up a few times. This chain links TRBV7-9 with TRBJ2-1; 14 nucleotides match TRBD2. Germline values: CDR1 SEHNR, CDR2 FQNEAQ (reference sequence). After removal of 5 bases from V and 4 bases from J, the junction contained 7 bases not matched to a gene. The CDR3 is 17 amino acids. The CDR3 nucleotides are TGTGCCAGCAGCCTGACGACTAGCGGGAGGGGGTACAATGAGCAGTTCTTC. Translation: CASSLTTSGRGYNEQFF.

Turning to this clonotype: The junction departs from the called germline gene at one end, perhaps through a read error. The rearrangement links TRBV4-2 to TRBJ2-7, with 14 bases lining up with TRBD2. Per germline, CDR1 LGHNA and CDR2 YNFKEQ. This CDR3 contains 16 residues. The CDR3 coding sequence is TGTGCTAGCAACCAGACGACTAGCGGGAGGGCCTACGAGCAGTACTTC. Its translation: CASNQTTSGRAYEQYF.

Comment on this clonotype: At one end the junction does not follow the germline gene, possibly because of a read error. This CDR3 reads CTSSPPFGRGLFTEQFF. In DNA form, the CDR3 reads TGTACCAGCAGTCCCCCCTTTGGCAGGGGCCTTTTCACTGAGCAGTTCTTC. V gene TRBV12-3 or TRBV12-4 combines with J gene TRBJ2-1; possibly TRBD1 for D (6 bases). The CDR3 consists of 17 residues.

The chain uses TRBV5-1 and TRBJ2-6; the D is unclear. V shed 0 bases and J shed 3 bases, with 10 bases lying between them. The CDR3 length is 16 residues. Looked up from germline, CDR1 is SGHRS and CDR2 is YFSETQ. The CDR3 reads CASSLALSYGANVLTF. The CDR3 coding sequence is TGCGCCAGCAGCTTGGCCTTGAGCTATGGGGCCAACGTCCTGACTTTC.

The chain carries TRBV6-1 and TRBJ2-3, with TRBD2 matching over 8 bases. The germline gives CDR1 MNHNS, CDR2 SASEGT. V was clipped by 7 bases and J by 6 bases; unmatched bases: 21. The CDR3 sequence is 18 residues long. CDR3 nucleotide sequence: TGTGCCAGCACCCGAGGGTTTAGCGGGGCCCCGAGTATTGATACGCAGTATTTT. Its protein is CASTRGFSGAPSIDTQYF.

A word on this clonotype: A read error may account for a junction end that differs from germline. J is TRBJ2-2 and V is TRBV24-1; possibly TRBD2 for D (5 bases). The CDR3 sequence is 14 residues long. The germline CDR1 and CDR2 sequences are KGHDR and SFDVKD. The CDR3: CATSDLAATGEPFF. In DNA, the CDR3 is TGTGCCACCAGTGATTTGGCGGCGACCGGGGAGCCGTTTTTT.

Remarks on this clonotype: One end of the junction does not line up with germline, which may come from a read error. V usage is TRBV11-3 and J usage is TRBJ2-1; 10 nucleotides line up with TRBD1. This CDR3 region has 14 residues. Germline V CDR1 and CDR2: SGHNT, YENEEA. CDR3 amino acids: CPSSPGQGDNEQFF. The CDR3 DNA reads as TGTCCCAGCAGCCCCGGACAGGGGGACAATGAGCAGTTTTTC.

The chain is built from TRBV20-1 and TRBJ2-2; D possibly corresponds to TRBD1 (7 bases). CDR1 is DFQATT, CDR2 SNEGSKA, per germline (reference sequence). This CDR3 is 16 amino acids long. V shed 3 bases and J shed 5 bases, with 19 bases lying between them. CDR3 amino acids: CSASPQGGLGTGELFF. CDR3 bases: TGCAGTGCTAGTCCCCAGGGGGGTCTGGGGACCGGGGAGCTGTTTTTT.

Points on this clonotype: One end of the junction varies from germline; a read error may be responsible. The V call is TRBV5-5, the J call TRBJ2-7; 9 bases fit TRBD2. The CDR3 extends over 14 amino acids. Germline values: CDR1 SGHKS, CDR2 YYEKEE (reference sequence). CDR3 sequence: CASNLAGGPYERYF. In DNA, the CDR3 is TGTGCCAGCAATCTGGCGGGAGGGCCTTACGAGCGGTACTTC.

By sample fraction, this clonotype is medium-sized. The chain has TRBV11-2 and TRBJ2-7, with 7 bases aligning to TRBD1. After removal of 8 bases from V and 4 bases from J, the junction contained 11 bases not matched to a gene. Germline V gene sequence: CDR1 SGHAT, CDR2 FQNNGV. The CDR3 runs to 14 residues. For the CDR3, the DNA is TGTGCCAGCGGTGTACAGGGGCTACGGTACGAGCAGTACTTC. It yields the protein CASGVQGLRYEQYF.

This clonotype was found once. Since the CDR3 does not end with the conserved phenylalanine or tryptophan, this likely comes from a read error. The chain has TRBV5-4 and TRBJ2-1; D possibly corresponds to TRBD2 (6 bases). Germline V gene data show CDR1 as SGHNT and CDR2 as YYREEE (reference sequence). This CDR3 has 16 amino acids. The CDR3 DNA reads TGTACCAGCAGCCCCCGCGCTTTAGTTGGGGGAGGTGAGCAGTTCCTC. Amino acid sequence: CTSSPRALVGGGEQFL.